The next 29 T cell receptor beta chains were all read from a single sample in a study of PD-1 blockade in classical Hodgkin lymphoma (TCRdb year 2020). Library preparation was by the immunoSEQ multiplex PCR assay. As stored in TCRdb, this immuneACCESS dataset retains in-frame rearrangements with V and J assigned. A fraction of the clones does not appear; measured against another copy, unresolved V genes explain less than half of the discrepancy, and the remainder lacks a known reason. The sample table shows 15,000 to 20,000 clones, and around 80% are seen once. The ten largest clones represent approximately 22% of the sample. Taken with the paper, the label for time point translates to: cycle 1 day 1 (C1D1), immediately before nivolumab initiation. Every trial patient had relapsed following autologous stem cell transplantation, and prior brentuximab vedotin exposure was what differed among cohorts A, B and C.

The sequencing used peripheral blood mononuclear cells (PBMCs), collected at baseline. The receptors come from a human donor with classical Hodgkin lymphoma.

The genes are TRBV28 and TRBJ2-1; TRBD2 agrees at 8 bases. There are 15 residues in the CDR3. V dropped 3 bases and J dropped 7; count of bases not matched to a gene: 8. In germline, CDR1 is MDHEN, CDR2 SYDVKM. In nucleotides, the CDR3 is TGTGCCAGCAGTTTTGACGGGAGGGCCGGGAATGAGCAGTTCTTC. Translating it yields CASSFDGRAGNEQFF.

The chain employs TRBV27 and TRBJ2-3; tentatively, D is TRBD2 (6 bases). The CDR3 length is 14 residues. The germline CDR1 and CDR2 sequences are MNHEY and SMNVEV (reference sequence). V was cut by 8 bases and J by 4 bases, with 16 bases left in between. The CDR3 DNA sequence: TGTGCCAGCTCCAGGGTCACGGGGGCAGATACGCAGTATTTT. The encoded protein is CASSRVTGADTQYF.

V is TRBV18 and J is TRBJ2-2, with TRBD1 identical over 9 bases. The V gene's germline CDR1 is KGHSH and CDR2 LQKENI. J gave up 3 bases and V 4 bases, and 3 bases lay outside the gene matches. CDR3 size: 15 residues. DNA for the CDR3: TGTGCCAGCTCACGGGACAGGGCGGACACCGGGGAGCTGTTTTTT. Amino acid sequence: CASSRDRADTGELFF.

The table lists this clone with a count of one. The rearrangement links TRBV28 to TRBJ2-5; D may be TRBD1 or TRBD2 (5 bases each). With 5 bases removed from V and 5 bases from J, the gap between germline ends came to 9 bases. The germline V gene encodes CDR1 MDHEN and CDR2 SYDVKM. The CDR3 runs to 12 residues. The CDR3 coding sequence is TGTGCCAGCAGTGGGGGAATTGAGACCCAGTACTTC. This gives the protein CASSGGIETQYF.

V usage is TRBV27 and J usage is TRBJ2-1; D gene ambiguous. CDR1 is MNHEY and CDR2 is SMNVEV in the germline V gene (reference sequence). The CDR3 consists of 16 residues. V was pared by 5 bases and J by 4 bases, with 18 bases between. The CDR3 bases are TGTGCCAGCAGTCTCCCAAAAGGGCATACATACAATGAGCAGTTCTTC. Its translation: CASSLPKGHTYNEQFF.

V is TRBV7-6 and J is TRBJ2-1; TRBD1 matches at 7 bases. This CDR3 spans 15 amino acids. Germline CDR1 and CDR2: SGHVS and FNYEAQ. V gave up 5 bases and J gave up 6 bases; unmatched junction bases: 10. Here the CDR3 reads CASSPLLTGANEQFF. The CDR3 nucleotides are TGTGCCAGCAGCCCGCTCCTTACAGGGGCCAATGAGCAGTTCTTC.

The V and J genes are TRBV6-5 and TRBJ1-6; no reliable D call. The CDR3 length is 15 residues. Looked up from germline, CDR1 is MNHEY and CDR2 is SVGAGI. The V end lost 7 bases, the J end lost 11 bases, and 21 bases lay between the germline ends. The CDR3 DNA follows: TGTGCCAGCACCAAGAGGAGGCCGATCGGGACACCCCTCCACTTT. Translation gives CASTKRRPIGTPLHF.

A remark on this clone: One end of the junction varies from germline; a read error may be responsible. This chain uses TRBV11-2 with TRBJ2-7, with a tentative D call TRBD2 (5 bases). The CDR3 runs 12 residues. Germline CDR1 SGHAT, CDR2 FQNNGV. This chain's CDR3 is CASSLDQAGATF. The DNA for the CDR3 is TGTGCCAGCAGCTTAGATCAGGCGGGCGCAACGTTC.

The gene calls are TRBV10-3 and TRBJ2-2; 12 bases match TRBD2. CDR3 length: 18 residues. The germline V gene encodes CDR1 ENHRY and CDR2 SYGVKD. Unmatched junction bases numbered 13, after V lost 6 bases and J lost 5 bases. This CDR3 is CAISHLGPTSGRTGELFF. For the CDR3, the DNA is TGTGCCATCAGCCACTTGGGGCCGACTAGCGGGAGAACCGGGGAGCTGTTTTTT.

The chain has TRBV19 and TRBJ2-5; D remains unclear. In germline, CDR1 is LNHDA, CDR2 SQIVND (reference sequence). There are 11 residues in the CDR3. Trimming pared 4 bases from V and 6 bases from J, leaving 6 bases between. CDR3 coding DNA: TGTGCCAGTAGTACATCGCAGACCCAGTACTTC. This codes for CASSTSQTQYF.

In its sample, this clone was seen a few times. The J gene is TRBJ2-1, the V gene TRBV9; 12 nucleotides align to TRBD2. The CDR3 contains 16 residues. Germline V gives CDR1 SGDLS, CDR2 YYNGEE. The V segment lost 2 bases and the J segment 7 bases; nucleotides outside the gene matches: 7. The CDR3: CASSVELAGGRNEQFF. The CDR3, as DNA: TGTGCCAGCAGCGTTGAACTAGCGGGGGGCCGAAATGAGCAGTTCTTC.

The V gene is TRBV9, the J gene TRBJ1-2; D may be TRBD1 (6 bases). The germline CDR1 and CDR2 sequences are SGDLS and YYNGEE. Trimming cost V 2 bases and J 6 bases, with 17 bases left between them. The CDR3 is made up of 15 amino acids. The CDR3 sequence: CASSVSTEGGHGYTF. The CDR3 DNA reads TGTGCCAGCAGCGTCTCGACCGAAGGGGGTCATGGCTACACCTTC.

The rearrangement joins TRBV30 to TRBJ1-2, with D unresolved. The CDR3 runs to 11 residues. Deletions cut 8 bases from V and 8 bases from J, with 15 bases between. Looked up from germline, CDR1 is GTSNPN and CDR2 is SVGIG (reference sequence). This chain's CDR3 is CARGGGRGYTF. Here the CDR3 DNA reads TGTGCCCGGGGAGGAGGCCGCGGCTACACCTTC. Combining the CDR3 with reference TRBV30 and TRBJ1-2 gives the whole variable domain SQTIHQWPATLVQPVGSPLSLECTVEGTSNPNLYWYRQAAGRGLQLLFYSVGIGQISSEVPQNLSASRPQDRQFILSSKKLLLSDSGFYLCARGGGRGYTFGSGTRLTVV.

In its sample, this clone is medium-sized. J is TRBJ1-2 and V is TRBV11-2; D not certain. Germline V CDR1 and CDR2: SGHAT, FQNNGV. The CDR3 has 12 residues. The germline V and J ends were trimmed by 1 base and 3 bases, with 3 bases remaining between them. Written as DNA, the CDR3 is TGTGCCAGCAGCTTAGGATACTATGGCTACACCTTC. It encodes CASSLGYYGYTF.

This rearrangement joins TRBV5-1 to TRBJ2-7, with no clear D. The CDR3 is made up of 15 amino acids. The germline V gene encodes CDR1 SGHRS and CDR2 YFSETQ. V shed 0 bases and J shed 0 bases, with 10 bases lying between them. In nucleotides, the CDR3 is TGCGCCAGCAGCTTGGATCCCAGAAACTCCTACGAGCAGTACTTC. As protein: CASSLDPRNSYEQYF. The full variable domain, in which reference TRBV5-1 and TRBJ2-7 provide the parts outside the CDR3, is KAGVTQTPRYLIKTRGQQVTLSCSPISGHRSVSWYQQTPGQGLQFLFEYFSETQRNKGNFPGRFSGRQFSNSRSEMNVSTLELGDSALYLCASSLDPRNSYEQYFGPGTRLTVT.

V gene TRBV5-1 combines with J gene TRBJ1-2, with 8 bases matching TRBD1. CDR3 length: 16 amino acids. The junction had 13 bases not matched to a gene; V was cut back by 4 bases and J by 5 bases. The V gene's germline CDR1 is SGHRS and CDR2 YFSETQ. Here the CDR3 DNA reads TGCGCCAGCAGCGATGAGGGAATCGGACAGGGTTATGGCTACACCTTC. Encoded protein: CASSDEGIGQGYGYTF.

The chain recombines TRBV27 with TRBJ1-2, with D uncertain. This CDR3 contains 11 residues. Between the trimmed V and J ends, which lost 6 bases and 3 bases, there was a span of 5 bases. CDR1 and CDR2 (germline): MNHEY, SMNVEV (reference sequence). For the CDR3, the DNA is TGTGCCAGCAGGGATTACTATGGCTACACCTTC. It is translated as CASRDYYGYTF.

This clone was recorded once. The V and J genes are TRBV5-1 and TRBJ2-1; possible D gene TRBD1, 8 bases. V lost 4 bases and J 4 bases, leaving 18 bases between the germline ends. The CDR3 has 16 amino acids. Germline V lookup: CDR1 SGHRS, CDR2 YFSETQ. CDR3 in amino acids: CASSPSNRGGYNEQFF. As DNA, the CDR3 is TGCGCCAGCAGCCCATCAAACAGGGGGGGATACAATGAGCAGTTCTTC.

The chain carries TRBV7-9 and TRBJ2-7; 10 bases line up with TRBD1. CDR1 SEHNR and CDR2 FQNEAQ come from the germline V gene (reference sequence). V was clipped by 3 bases and J by 6 bases; unmatched bases: 8. This CDR3 contains 15 residues. The chain's CDR3 is CASSFSGTGASEQYF. As DNA, the CDR3 is TGTGCCAGCAGCTTTAGCGGGACAGGGGCAAGCGAGCAGTACTTC.

Only a few counts were recorded for this clone. The V call is TRBV7-9, the J call TRBJ1-1; TRBD1 agrees at 8 bases. CDR3 length: 13 amino acids. Germline assignment: CDR1 SEHNR and CDR2 FQNEAQ (reference sequence). The trim removed 5 bases at V and 11 bases at J, leaving 10 bases unmatched. CDR3 DNA sequence: TGTGCCAGCAGCGCGCCGACAGGGGTGCGGGCTTTCTTT. This encodes CASSAPTGVRAFF.

The chain couples TRBV29-1 to TRBJ2-1, with D perhaps given as TRBD1 or TRBD2 (5 bases each). CDR1 and CDR2 (germline): SQVTM, ANQGSEA. CDR3 length equals 13 residues. V lost 8 bases, J lost 12 bases, and 23 bases lay in between. The CDR3 is CSYLGTANDGQFF. DNA for the CDR3: TGCAGCTACCTCGGGACGGCGAACGACGGGCAGTTCTTC.

CDR3 coding DNA: TGCGCCAGCCACCCCAATACAGGGGACGAGACCCAGTACTTC. This codes for CASHPNTGDETQYF. This chain uses TRBV10-1 with TRBJ2-5; the match to TRBD1 covers 7 bases. Looked up from germline, CDR1 is WNHNN and CDR2 is SYGVQD (reference sequence). V lost 8 bases and J lost 5; bases outside the gene matches: 11. This CDR3 has 14 amino acids.

The V and J genes are TRBV18 and TRBJ1-3; D remains ambiguous. Trimming left V 3 bases short and J 0 bases short, with 9 bases between. This CDR3 has 15 amino acids. Germline CDR1 KGHSH, CDR2 LQKENI. CDR3 sequence: CASSPFQSSGNTIYF. DNA for the CDR3: TGTGCCAGCTCACCTTTCCAGAGCTCTGGAAACACCATATATTTT.

The gene calls are TRBV4-1 and TRBJ2-3; 7 nucleotides line up with TRBD1. V lost 2 bases to trimming and J lost 2 bases; unmatched junction nucleotides: 4. The CDR3 extends over 15 amino acids. The germline V gene has CDR1 MGHRA and CDR2 YSYEKL. The CDR3 nucleotides are TGCGCCAGCAGCCAAACAGGGGCTTACACAGATACGCAGTATTTT. Translation: CASSQTGAYTDTQYF.

V is TRBV11-2 and J is TRBJ1-6; unclear D gene. Germline loops: CDR1 SGHAT, CDR2 FQNNGV. With 1 base removed from V and 7 bases from J, the gap between germline ends came to 5 bases. CDR3 length: 13 residues. This chain's CDR3 is CASSLAGNSPLHF. For the CDR3, the DNA is TGTGCCAGCAGCTTAGCGGGAAATTCACCCCTCCACTTT.

The chain combines TRBV11-2 with TRBJ1-5, with D possibly TRBD1 on 5 matching bases. V was clipped by 8 bases and J by 4 bases, with 18 bases between them. Germline V lookup: CDR1 SGHAT, CDR2 FQNNGV. The CDR3 has 15 amino acids. The CDR3 bases are TGTGCCAGCGCCAAAGCCGGCGGGGGTAATCAGCCCCAGCATTTT. Encoded protein: CASAKAGGGNQPQHF.

The chain is built from TRBV6-1 and TRBJ1-1; 8 bases match TRBD1. J gave up 4 bases and V 4 bases, and 2 bases lay outside the gene matches. Per the germline V gene, CDR1 is MNHNS and CDR2 is SASEGT. This CDR3 has 13 amino acids. The CDR3 spells CASSVTGGTEAFF. The CDR3 region has the DNA TGTGCCAGCAGTGTTACAGGGGGCACTGAAGCTTTCTTT.

The genes are TRBV5-4 and TRBJ1-2; 9 bases fit TRBD1. The CDR3 is made up of 14 amino acids. Germline-derived CDR1 and CDR2 are SGHNT and YYREEE (reference sequence). V dropped 6 bases and J dropped 7; count of bases not matched to a gene: 10. CDR3 nucleotide sequence: TGTGCCAGCAACTTACAGGGGGCAAGGAGTGGCTACACCTTC. Its protein product is CASNLQGARSGYTF.

The rearrangement uses TRBV11-2 and TRBJ2-5; D is ambiguous. Germline V gives CDR1 SGHAT, CDR2 FQNNGV. Trimming took 3 bases from V and 0 from J, leaving 14 bases between them. The CDR3 has 16 residues. CDR3 in DNA: TGTGCCAGCAGCTTCCCCAGCGTTGGGGACCAAGAGACCCAGTACTTC. This sequence encodes CASSFPSVGDQETQYF. Looking up the rest from reference TRBV11-2 and TRBJ2-5 gives the full variable domain: EAGVAQSPRYKIIEKRQSVAFWCNPISGHATLYWYQQILGQGPKLLIQFQNNGVVDDSQLPKDRFSAERLKGVDSTLKIQPAKLEDSAVYLCASSFPSVGDQETQYFGPGTRLLVL.